This TCR beta chain came from a study of neurological immune-mediated disorders. From germline, CDR1 is DFQATT and CDR2 SNEGSKA (reference sequence). The CDR3 is made up of 14 amino acids. The trim removed 5 bases at V and 7 bases at J, leaving 10 bases unmatched. This clonotype was picked up a small number of times. One entry per CDR3 protein, called by TCRdb with MiXCR from the 5' RACE reads. The sample holds more than 70,000 distinct CDR3 sequences, 10% seen once. Sequencing was performed on PBMCs. The receptor's source is a middle-aged man in good health. V usage is TRBV20-1 and J usage is TRBJ2-1, with TRBD1 matching 8 bases. This CDR3 is CSAEKRTGMNEQFF. The CDR3 DNA is TGCAGTGCTGAAAAGAGGACAGGGATGAATGAGCAGTTCTTC.